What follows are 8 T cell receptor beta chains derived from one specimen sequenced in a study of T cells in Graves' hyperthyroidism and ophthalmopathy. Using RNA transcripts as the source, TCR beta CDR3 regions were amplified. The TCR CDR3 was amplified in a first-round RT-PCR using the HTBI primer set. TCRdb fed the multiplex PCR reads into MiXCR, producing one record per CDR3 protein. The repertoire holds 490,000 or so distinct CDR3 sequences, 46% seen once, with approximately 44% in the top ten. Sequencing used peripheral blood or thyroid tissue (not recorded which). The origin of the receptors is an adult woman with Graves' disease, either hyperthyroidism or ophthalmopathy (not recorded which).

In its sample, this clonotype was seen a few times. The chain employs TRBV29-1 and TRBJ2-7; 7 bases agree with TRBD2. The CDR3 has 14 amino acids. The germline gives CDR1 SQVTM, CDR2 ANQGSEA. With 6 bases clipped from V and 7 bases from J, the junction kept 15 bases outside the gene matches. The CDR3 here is CSVVASSGAWEQYF. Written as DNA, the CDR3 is TGCAGCGTCGTTGCCTCGAGCGGGGCGTGGGAGCAGTACTTC.

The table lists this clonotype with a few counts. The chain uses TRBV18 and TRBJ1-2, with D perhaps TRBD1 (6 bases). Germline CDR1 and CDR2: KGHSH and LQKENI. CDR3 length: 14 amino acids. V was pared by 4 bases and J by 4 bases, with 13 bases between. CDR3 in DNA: TGTGCCAGCTCACGAGGACAGCCTCGCTATGGCTACACCTTC. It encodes CASSRGQPRYGYTF.

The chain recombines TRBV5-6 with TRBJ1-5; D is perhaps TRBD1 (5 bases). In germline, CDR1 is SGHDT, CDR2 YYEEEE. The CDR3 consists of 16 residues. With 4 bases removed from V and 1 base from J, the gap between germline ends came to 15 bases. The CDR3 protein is CASSRGWGRSNQPQHF. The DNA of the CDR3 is TGTGCCAGCAGCCGCGGGTGGGGCCGGAGCAATCAGCCCCAGCATTTT.

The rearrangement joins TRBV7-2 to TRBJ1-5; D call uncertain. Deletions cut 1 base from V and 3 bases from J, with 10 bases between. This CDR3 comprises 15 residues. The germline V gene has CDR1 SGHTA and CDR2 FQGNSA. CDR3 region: CASSLGWSDNQPQHF. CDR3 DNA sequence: TGTGCCAGCAGCTTAGGATGGTCGGACAATCAGCCCCAGCATTTT.

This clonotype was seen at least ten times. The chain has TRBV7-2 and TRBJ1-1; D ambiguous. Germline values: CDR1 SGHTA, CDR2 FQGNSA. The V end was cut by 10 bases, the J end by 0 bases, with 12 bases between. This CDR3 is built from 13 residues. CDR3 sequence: CATLDTLNTEAFF. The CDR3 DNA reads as TGTGCCACCCTAGACACCCTGAACACTGAAGCTTTCTTT.

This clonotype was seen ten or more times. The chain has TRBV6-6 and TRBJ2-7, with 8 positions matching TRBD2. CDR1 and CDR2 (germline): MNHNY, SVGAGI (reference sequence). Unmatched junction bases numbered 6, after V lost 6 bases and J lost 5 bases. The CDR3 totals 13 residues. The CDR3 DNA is TGTGCCAGCAGGGACAGCGGGAGCCACGAGCAGTACTTC. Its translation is CASRDSGSHEQYF.

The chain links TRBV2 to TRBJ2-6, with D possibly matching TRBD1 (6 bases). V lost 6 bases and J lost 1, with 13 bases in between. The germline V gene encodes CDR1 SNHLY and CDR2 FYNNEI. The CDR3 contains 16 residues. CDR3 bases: TGTGCCAGCAGAGTACAGGGAACATCTGGGGCCAACGTCCTGACTTTC. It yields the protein CASRVQGTSGANVLTF.

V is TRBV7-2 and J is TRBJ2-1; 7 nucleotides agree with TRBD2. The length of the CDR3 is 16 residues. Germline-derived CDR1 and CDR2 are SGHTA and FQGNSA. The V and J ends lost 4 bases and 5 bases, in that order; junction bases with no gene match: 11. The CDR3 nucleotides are TGTGCCAGCAGCTCCACGGCGGGAGCTTCCCACAATGAGCAGTTCTTC. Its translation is CASSSTAGASHNEQFF.